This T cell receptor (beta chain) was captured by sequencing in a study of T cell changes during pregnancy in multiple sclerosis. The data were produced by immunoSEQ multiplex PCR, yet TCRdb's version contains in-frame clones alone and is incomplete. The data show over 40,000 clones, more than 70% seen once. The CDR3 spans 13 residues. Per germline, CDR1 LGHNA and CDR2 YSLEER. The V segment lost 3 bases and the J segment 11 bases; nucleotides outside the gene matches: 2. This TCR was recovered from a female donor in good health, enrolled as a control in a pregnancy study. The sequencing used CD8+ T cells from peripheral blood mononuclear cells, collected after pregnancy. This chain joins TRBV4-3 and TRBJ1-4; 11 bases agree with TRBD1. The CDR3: CASSQGQGEKLFF. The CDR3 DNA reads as TGCGCCAGCAGCCAGGGACAGGGGGAGAAACTGTTTTTT.